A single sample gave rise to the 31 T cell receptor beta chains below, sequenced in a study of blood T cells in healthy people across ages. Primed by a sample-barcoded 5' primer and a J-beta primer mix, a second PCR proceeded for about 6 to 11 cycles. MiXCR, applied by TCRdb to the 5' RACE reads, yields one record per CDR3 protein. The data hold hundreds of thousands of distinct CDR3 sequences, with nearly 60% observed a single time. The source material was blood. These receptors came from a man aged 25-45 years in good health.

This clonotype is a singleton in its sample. Here the CDR3 DNA reads TGTGCCAGCAGCGTTAGCGGGACCCCTAATTACAATGAGCAGTTCTTC. This sequence encodes CASSVSGTPNYNEQFF. The rearrangement links TRBV9 to TRBJ2-1, with 8 bases identical to TRBD2. V lost 2 bases, J lost 4 bases, and 8 bases stayed unmatched. Germline V gene data show CDR1 as SGDLS and CDR2 as YYNGEE. The CDR3 totals 16 residues.

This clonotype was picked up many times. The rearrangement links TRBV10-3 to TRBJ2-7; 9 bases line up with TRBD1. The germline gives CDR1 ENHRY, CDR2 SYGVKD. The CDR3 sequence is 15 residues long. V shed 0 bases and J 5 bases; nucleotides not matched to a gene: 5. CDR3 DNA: TGTGCCATCAGTGAGTCTCAGGACAGGGGACACGAGCAGTACTTC. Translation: CAISESQDRGHEQYF.

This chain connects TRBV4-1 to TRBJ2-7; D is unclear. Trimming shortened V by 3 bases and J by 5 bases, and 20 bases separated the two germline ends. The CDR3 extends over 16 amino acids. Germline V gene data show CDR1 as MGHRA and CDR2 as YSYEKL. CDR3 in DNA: TGCGCCAGCAGCCAGGCACCCTCCAATGGGTGGAACGAGCAGTACTTC. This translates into CASSQAPSNGWNEQYF.

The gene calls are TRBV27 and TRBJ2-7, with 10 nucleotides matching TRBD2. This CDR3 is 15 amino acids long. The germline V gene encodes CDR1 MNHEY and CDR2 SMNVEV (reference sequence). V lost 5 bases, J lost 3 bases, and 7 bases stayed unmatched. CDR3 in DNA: TGTGCCAGCAGTCAGACTAGCGGGCTTCTCTACGAGCAGTACTTC. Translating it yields CASSQTSGLLYEQYF.

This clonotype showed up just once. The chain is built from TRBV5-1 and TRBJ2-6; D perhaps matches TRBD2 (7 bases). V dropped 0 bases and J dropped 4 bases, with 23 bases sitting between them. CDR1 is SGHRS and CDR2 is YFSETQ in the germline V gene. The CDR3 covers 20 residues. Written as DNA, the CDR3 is TGCGCCAGCAGCTTGGATACGGGGGGCCTGGTCTCTGAGGGGGCCAACGTCCTGACTTTC. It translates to CASSLDTGGLVSEGANVLTF.

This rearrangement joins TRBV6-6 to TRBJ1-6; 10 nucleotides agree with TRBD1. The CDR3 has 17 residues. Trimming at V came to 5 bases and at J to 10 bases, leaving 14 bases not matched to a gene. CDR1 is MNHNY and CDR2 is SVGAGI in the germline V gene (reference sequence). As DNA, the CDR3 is TGTGCCAGCAGTCCCAAACAAAGACAGGGGGCAAGGTCACCCCTCCACTTT. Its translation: CASSPKQRQGARSPLHF.

The CDR3 DNA follows: TGCAGTGCCATGACAGGGGGTAATCAGCCCCAGCATTTT. Its protein is CSAMTGGNQPQHF. The genes are TRBV20-1 and TRBJ1-5, with TRBD1 matching over 9 bases. V shed 6 bases, J shed 4 bases, and the junction held 4 bases outside the gene matches. The CDR3 length is 13 residues. CDR1 and CDR2 (germline): DFQATT, SNEGSKA (reference sequence).

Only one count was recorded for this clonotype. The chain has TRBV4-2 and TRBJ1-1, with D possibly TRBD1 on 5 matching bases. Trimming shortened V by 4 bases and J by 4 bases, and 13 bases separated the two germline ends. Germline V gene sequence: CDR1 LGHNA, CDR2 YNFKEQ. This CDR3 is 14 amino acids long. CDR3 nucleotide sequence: TGTGCCAGCAGCCCCGAGGGGAGTGGCACTGAAGCTTTCTTT. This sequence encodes CASSPEGSGTEAFF.

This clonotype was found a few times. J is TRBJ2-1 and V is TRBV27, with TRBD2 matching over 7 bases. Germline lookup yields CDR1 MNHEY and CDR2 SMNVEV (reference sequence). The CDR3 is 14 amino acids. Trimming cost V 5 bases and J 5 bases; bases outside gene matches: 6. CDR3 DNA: TGTGCCAGCAGTGAACTAGCGAGGCACAATGAGCAGTTCTTC. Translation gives CASSELARHNEQFF.

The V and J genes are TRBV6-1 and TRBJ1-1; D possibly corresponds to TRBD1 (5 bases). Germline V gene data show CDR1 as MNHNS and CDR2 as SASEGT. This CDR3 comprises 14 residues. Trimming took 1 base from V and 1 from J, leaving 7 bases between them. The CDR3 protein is CASSEVQGNTEAFF. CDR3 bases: TGTGCCAGCAGTGAAGTGCAGGGGAACACTGAAGCTTTCTTT.

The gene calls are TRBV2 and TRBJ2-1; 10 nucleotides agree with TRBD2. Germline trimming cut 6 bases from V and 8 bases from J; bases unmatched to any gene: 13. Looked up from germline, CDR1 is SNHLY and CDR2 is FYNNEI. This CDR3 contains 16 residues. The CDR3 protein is CASRRSGGADIDEQFF. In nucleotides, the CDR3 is TGTGCCAGCAGAAGAAGCGGGGGGGCCGATATCGATGAGCAGTTCTTC. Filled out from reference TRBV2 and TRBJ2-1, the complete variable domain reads EPEVTQTPSHQVTQMGQEVILRCVPISNHLYFYWYRQILGQKVEFLVSFYNNEISEKSEIFDDQFSVERPDGSNFTLKIRSTKLEDSAMYFCASRRSGGADIDEQFFGPGTRLTVL.

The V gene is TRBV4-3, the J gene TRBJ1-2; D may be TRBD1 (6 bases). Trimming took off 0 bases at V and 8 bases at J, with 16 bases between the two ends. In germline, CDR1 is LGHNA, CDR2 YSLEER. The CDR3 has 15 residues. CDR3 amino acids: CASSQDRGRGIGYTF. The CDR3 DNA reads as TGCGCCAGCAGCCAAGATAGAGGCAGGGGCATCGGCTACACCTTC.

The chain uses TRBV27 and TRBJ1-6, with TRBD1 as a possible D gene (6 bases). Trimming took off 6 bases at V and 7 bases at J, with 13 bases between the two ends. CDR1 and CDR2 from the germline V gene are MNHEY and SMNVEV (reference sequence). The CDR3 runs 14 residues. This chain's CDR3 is CASSLTGWNSPLHF. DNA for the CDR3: TGTGCCAGCAGCCTTACAGGGTGGAATTCACCCCTCCACTTT.

CDR3 in DNA: TGTGCCATCAGGGTATCAGTGGACACTGAAGCTTTCTTT. Translation gives CAIRVSVDTEAFF. V and J are TRBV10-3 and TRBJ1-1, with unresolved D. Germline assignment: CDR1 ENHRY and CDR2 SYGVKD. The CDR3 has 13 amino acids. V was shortened by 6 bases and J by 3 bases, with 11 bases between the two germline ends.

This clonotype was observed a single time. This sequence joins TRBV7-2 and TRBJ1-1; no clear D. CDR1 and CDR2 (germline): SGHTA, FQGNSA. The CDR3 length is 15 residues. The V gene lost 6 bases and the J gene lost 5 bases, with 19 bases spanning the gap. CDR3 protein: CASSGYQAGGTEAFF. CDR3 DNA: TGTGCCAGCAGTGGGTATCAGGCAGGTGGGACTGAAGCTTTCTTT.

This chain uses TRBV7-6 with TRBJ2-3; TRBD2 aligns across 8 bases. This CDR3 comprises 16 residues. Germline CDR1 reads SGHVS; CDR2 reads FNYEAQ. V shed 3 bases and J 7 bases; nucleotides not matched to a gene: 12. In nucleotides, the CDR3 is TGTGCCAGCAGCTTGGATTCGTCGGGAGGGCCTCATACGCAGTATTTT. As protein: CASSLDSSGGPHTQYF.

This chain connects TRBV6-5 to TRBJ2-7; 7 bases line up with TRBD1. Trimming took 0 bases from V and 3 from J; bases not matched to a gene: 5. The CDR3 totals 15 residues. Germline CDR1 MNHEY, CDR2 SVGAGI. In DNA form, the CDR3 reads TGTGCCAGCAGTTACTCGGGGGACAGTCGCTACGAGCAGTACTTC. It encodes CASSYSGDSRYEQYF.

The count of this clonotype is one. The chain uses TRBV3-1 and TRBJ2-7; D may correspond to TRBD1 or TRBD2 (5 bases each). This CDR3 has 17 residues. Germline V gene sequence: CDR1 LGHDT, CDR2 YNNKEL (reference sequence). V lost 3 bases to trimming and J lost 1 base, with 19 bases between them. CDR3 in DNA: TGTGCCAGCAGCCATGGTCTACGAGGGACGAGATCCTACGAGCAGTACTTC. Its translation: CASSHGLRGTRSYEQYF.

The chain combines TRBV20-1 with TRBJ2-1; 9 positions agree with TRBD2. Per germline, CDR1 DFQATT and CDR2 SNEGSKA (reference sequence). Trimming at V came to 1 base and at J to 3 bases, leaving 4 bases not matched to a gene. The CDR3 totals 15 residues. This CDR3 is CSARGAGGHYNEQFF. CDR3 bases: TGCAGTGCTAGAGGGGCGGGGGGGCACTACAATGAGCAGTTCTTC.

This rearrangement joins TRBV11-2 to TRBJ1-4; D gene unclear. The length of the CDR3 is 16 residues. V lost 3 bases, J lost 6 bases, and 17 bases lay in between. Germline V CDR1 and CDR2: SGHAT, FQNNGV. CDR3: CASSLDAWRRDEKLFF. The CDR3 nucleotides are TGTGCCAGCAGCTTGGACGCCTGGAGGCGGGATGAAAAACTGTTTTTT.

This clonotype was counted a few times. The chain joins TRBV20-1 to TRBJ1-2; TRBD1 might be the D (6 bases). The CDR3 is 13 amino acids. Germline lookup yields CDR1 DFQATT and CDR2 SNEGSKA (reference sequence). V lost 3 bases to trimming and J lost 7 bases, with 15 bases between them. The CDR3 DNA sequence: TGCAGTGCTAGTGATTACAGGGAGGTTGGCTACACCTTC. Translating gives CSASDYREVGYTF.

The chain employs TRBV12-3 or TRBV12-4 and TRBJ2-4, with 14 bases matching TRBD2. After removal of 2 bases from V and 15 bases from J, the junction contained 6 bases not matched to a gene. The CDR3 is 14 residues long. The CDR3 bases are TGTGCCAGCAGTTTAAGGGGGACTAGCGGGAGTTTGTACTTC. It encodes CASSLRGTSGSLYF.

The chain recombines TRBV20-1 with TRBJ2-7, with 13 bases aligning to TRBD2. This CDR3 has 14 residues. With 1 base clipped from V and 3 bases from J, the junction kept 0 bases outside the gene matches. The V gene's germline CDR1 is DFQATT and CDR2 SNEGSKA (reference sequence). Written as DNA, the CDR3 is TGCAGTGCTAGAGGGACTAGCGGGAGCTACGAGCAGTACTTC. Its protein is CSARGTSGSYEQYF.

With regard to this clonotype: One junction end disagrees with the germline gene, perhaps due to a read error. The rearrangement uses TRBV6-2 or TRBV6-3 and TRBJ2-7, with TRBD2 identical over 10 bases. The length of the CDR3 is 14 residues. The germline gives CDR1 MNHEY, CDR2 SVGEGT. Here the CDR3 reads CACRRASGGYEQYF. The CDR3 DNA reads TGTGCCTGCAGACGGGCTAGCGGGGGCTACGAGCAGTACTTC.

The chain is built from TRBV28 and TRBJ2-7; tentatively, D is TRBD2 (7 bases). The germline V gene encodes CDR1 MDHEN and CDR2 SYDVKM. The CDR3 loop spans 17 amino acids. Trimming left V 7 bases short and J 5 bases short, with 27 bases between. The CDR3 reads CASKNSAGASGFNEQYF. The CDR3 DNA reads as TGTGCCAGCAAAAACTCCGCGGGGGCCTCGGGATTTAACGAGCAGTACTTC.

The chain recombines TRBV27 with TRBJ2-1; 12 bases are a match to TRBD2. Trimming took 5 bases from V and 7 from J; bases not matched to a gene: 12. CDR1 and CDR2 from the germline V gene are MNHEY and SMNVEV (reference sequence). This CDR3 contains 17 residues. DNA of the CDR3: TGTGCCAGCAGTCCCAGCCTAGCGGGAGGGCCCGGAAATGAGCAGTTCTTC. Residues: CASSPSLAGGPGNEQFF.

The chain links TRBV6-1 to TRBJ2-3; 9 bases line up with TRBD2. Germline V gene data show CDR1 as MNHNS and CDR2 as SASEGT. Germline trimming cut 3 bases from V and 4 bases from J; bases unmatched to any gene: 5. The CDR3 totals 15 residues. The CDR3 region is CASSEVAGASDTQYF. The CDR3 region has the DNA TGTGCCAGCAGTGAGGTAGCGGGAGCCTCAGATACGCAGTATTTT.

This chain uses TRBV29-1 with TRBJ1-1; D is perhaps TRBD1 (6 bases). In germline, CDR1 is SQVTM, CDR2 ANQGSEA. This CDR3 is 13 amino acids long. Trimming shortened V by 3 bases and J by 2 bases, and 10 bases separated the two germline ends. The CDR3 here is CSVEGAANTEAFF. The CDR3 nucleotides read TGCAGCGTTGAGGGGGCAGCTAACACTGAAGCTTTCTTT.

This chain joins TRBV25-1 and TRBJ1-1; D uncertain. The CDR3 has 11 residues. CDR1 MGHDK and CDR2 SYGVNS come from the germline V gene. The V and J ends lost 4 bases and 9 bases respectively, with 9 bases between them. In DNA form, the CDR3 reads TGTGCCAGCAGTGGAGATCCGAAAGCTTTCTTT. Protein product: CASSGDPKAFF.

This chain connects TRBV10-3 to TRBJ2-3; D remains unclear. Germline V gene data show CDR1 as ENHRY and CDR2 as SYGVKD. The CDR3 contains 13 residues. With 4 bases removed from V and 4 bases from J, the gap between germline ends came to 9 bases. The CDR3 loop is CAISGGSADTQYF. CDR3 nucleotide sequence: TGTGCCATCAGTGGGGGTTCGGCAGATACGCAGTATTTT.

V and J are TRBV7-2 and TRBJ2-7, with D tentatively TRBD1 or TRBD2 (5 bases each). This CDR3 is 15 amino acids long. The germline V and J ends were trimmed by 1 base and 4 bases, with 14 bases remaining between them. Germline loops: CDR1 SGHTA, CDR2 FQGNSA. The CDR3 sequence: CASSLGGRNIYEQYF. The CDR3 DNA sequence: TGTGCCAGCAGCTTAGGGGGGAGAAATATATACGAGCAGTACTTC.